The present T cell receptor beta chain was sequenced within a study of PD-1 blockade in mismatch repair-deficient tumors. Measured with immunoSEQ multiplex PCR; TCRdb has only the in-frame clones, and not every one. Found here are more than 90,000 clones, about 74% of them singletons; the top ten hold 4% to 5%. V lost 3 bases to trimming and J lost 2 bases; unmatched junction nucleotides: 2. This CDR3 has 15 amino acids. Germline lookup yields CDR1 SGDLS and CDR2 YYNGEE. The chain is built from TRBV9 and TRBJ1-4; TRBD1 matches 9 bases. The source material was peripheral blood, sampled roughly 60 weeks after starting pembrolizumab. The source is an adult with mismatch repair-deficient cancer. The CDR3 coding sequence is TGTGCCAGCAGCGCCGACAGGGGGACTAATGAAAAACTGTTTTTT. Translating gives CASSADRGTNEKLFF.